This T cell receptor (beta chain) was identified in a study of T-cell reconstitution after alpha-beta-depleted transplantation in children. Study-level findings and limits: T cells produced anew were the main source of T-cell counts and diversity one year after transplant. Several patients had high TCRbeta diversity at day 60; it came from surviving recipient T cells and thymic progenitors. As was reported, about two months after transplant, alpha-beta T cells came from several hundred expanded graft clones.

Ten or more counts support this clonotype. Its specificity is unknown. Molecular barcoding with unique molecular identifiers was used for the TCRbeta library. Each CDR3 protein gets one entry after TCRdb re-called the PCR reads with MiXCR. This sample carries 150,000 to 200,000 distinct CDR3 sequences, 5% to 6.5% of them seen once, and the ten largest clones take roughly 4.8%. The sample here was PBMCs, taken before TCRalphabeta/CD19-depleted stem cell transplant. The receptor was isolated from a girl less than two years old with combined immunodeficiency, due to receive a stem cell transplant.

CDR3 protein: CASSSSPPYQNQETQYF. CDR3 sequence (DNA): TGTGCCAGCAGTTCATCGCCACCTTATCAGAACCAAGAGACCCAGTACTTC. The gene calls are TRBV28 and TRBJ2-5, with D unresolved. Germline CDR1 and CDR2: MDHEN and SYDVKM. The CDR3 is made up of 17 amino acids. Trimming left V 4 bases short and J 0 bases short, with 18 bases between.